This is a list of T cell receptor beta chains from one sample in a study of spatial heterogeneity in lung cancer. TCRdb reprocessed the 5' RACE reads via MiXCR and lists one record per CDR3 protein. The repertoire includes about 40,000 distinct CDR3 sequences, about 5.2% of them detected once, and roughly 25% sits in the top ten. This sample comprised PBMCs, obtained at surgery. These receptor sequences come from a female donor with early-stage non-small cell lung cancer. Each CDR3 is given with its conserved first and last residue. The D gene is left open where the match is weak. Expanded clones are given a class, and other clones once, few, many or no size at all.

j_call | clone_size | d_call | v_call | cdr3_nt | cdr3_aa
TRBJ2-7 | few | TRBD1 | TRBV6-2/TRBV6-3 | TGTGCCAGCAGCTGGGACAGGGTCGAGCAGTGCTTC | CASSWDRVEQCF
TRBJ1-1 | many | NA | TRBV30 | TGTGCCTGGGGGGGGAGAGGAGGAGAAGCTTTCTTT | CAWGGRGGEAFF
TRBJ2-7 | medium-sized | NA | TRBV2 | TGTGCCAGCATGGCTGACAGGGGAGCGGGGGAGCAGTACTTC | CASMADRGAGEQYF
TRBJ2-2 | NA | TRBD2 | TRBV2 | TGTGCCAGTGCCGGGACTAGCGGGGGCACCGGGGAGCTGTTTTTT | CASAGTSGGTGELFF
TRBJ2-6 | many | NA | TRBV6-2/TRBV6-3 | TGTGCCAGCAGCCCCGGTCGACAGCTATTCTCTGGGGCCAACGTCCTGACTTTC | CASSPGRQLFSGANVLTF
TRBJ2-2 | few | NA | TRBV11-3 | TGTGCCAGCAGCTCTCCATTGAACACCGGGGAGCTGTTTTTT | CASSSPLNTGELFF
TRBJ1-1 | many | TRBD1 | TRBV7-3 | TGTGCCAGCAGCTTAAGAGGGGGACAGGGAGGTGAAGCTTTCTTT | CASSLRGGQGGEAFF
TRBJ1-6 | many | TRBD1 | TRBV28 | TGTGCCAGCAGTTTATCTCAGGGGGTAAATTCACCCCTCCACTTT | CASSLSQGVNSPLHF
TRBJ2-3 | many | NA | TRBV7-3 | TGTGCCAGCAGCTTAGGGATAGCCCCCACAGATACGCAGTATTTT | CASSLGIAPTDTQYF
TRBJ2-2 | medium-sized | NA | TRBV7-9 | TGTGCCAGCACCCCCTCAGGCCGGGAGCTGTTTTTT | CASTPSGRELFF
TRBJ2-5 | few | NA | TRBV12-3/TRBV12-4 | TGTGCCAGCAGTCCGGGGCCGGAACAAGAGACCCAGTACTTC | CASSPGPEQETQYF
TRBJ2-1 | few | TRBD1 | TRBV12-3/TRBV12-4 | TGTGCCAGCAGTTTTGGGGCAGGGGGTTACAATGAGCAGTTCTTC | CASSFGAGGYNEQFF
TRBJ1-3 | many | TRBD1 | TRBV5-4 | TGTGCCAGCAGCTTTGGACAGGGAAGGACTGGAAACACCATATATTTT | CASSFGQGRTGNTIYF
TRBJ1-1 | many | NA | TRBV10-3 | TGTGCCATCAGGGGGGTGGGCACTGAAGCTTTCTTT | CAIRGVGTEAFF
TRBJ2-5 | few | TRBD1 | TRBV20-1 | TGCAGTGCTAGAGCTCCCAGGACAGGGCAAGAGACCCAGTACTTC | CSARAPRTGQETQYF
TRBJ1-3 | many | TRBD1 | TRBV13 | TGTGCCAGCAGCTTAGGAGGGGGCTTCTCTGGAAACACCATATATTTT | CASSLGGGFSGNTIYF